This T cell receptor beta chain was recovered during a study of identical twins. A universal primer site arose from template switching, and cDNA bore unique molecular identifiers. MiXCR, run by TCRdb on the 5' RACE reads, gives a single entry per CDR3 protein. The table lists a few hundred thousand distinct CDR3 sequences, under 8.5% of them singletons. In this sample, this clonotype turned up a few times. The same data also went into a second study, on T cells expressing NK-cell markers.

The sequence derives from a woman under 30 in good health. The sample comprised CD8+ T cells sorted from blood.

CDR3 sequence: CASTPISTGGYYEQYF. In DNA form, the CDR3 reads TGTGCCAGCACCCCTATTTCGACGGGAGGCTACTACGAGCAGTACTTC. The chain links TRBV6-2 or TRBV6-3 to TRBJ2-7, with TRBD2 matching 7 bases. The V and J ends lost 7 bases and 3 bases, in that order; junction bases with no gene match: 15. Per the germline V gene, CDR1 is MNHEY and CDR2 is SVGEGT. The CDR3 contains 16 residues.